This T cell receptor beta chain appears in the sequencing data of a study of cytomegalovirus exposure and HLA in healthy donors. Study background: Caucasian-associated ancestry cluster membership applied to 75% to 85% of under 450 genotyped donors.

Study-wide results and caveats: Most subjects had HLA-A and HLA-B alleles reportedly predicted accurately by TCR beta sequences. Cytomegalovirus-associated status was assigned to more than 150 TCR beta chains.

As regards this clone: Its antigen is unidentified.

The length of the CDR3 is 15 residues. With 60 Vbeta and 13 Jbeta primers, the PCR was carried out. The assay was immunoSEQ multiplex PCR, and TCRdb's table has in-frame clones only and misses some. The repertoire table contains more than 35,000 clones. This sequence was found in a man aged 25-45 years in good health and CMV-seronegative. Specimen: PBMCs. The chain employs TRBV12-2 and TRBJ1-5; the table's D call, TRBD1, was not checked against the DNA. TRBV12-2 is labeled a pseudogene. The CDR3 DNA sequence: TGTGCAAGTCGCTTCTCAGGGAACAGCAATCAGCCCCAGCATTTT. Translated, it gives CASRFSGNSNQPQHF.